The present T cell receptor beta chain was sequenced within a study of T cells in Graves' hyperthyroidism and ophthalmopathy. Findings and caveats of the study: A median around 5.9 months before onset, the model predicted ophthalmopathy.

The TCR beta CDR3 regions underwent amplification using RNA transcripts as the source. The TCR CDR3 was amplified in a first-round RT-PCR using the HTBI primer set. TCRdb reprocessed the multiplex PCR reads with MiXCR, giving one entry per CDR3 protein. The sample includes around 300,000 distinct CDR3 sequences, 11% to 15% seen only once; the top ten take around 23%. The patients, who ranged from 18 to 65 in age, presented with newly diagnosed hyperthyroidism lasting under 2 months. Patients were excluded for uncontrolled infection, other autoimmune disease, pregnancy or lactation. Comment on this clonotype: What it recognizes is unknown.

CDR1 and CDR2 from the germline V gene are SEHNR and FQNEAQ (reference sequence). The CDR3 runs 15 residues. Trimming took 2 bases from V and 5 from J; bases not matched to a gene: 7. V usage is TRBV7-9 and J usage is TRBJ1-1, with 8 bases fitting TRBD1. Sequenced input: blood. This receptor was identified in a young woman with Graves' hyperthyroidism. The CDR3 reads CASSLIQGAATEAFF. In nucleotides, the CDR3 is TGTGCCAGCAGCTTAATTCAGGGGGCGGCTACTGAAGCTTTCTTT.